Shown below are 7 T cell receptor beta chains from a single sample sequenced in a study of T-cell memory formation after mild COVID-19. TCRdb recomputed calls from the 5' RACE reads with MiXCR, one row per CDR3 protein. The sample records 220,000 or so distinct CDR3 sequences, over 7.5% being singletons. The sequenced sample was PBMCs or a T cell subset sorted from them (not recorded which). The receptors were sampled from a man aged 18 to 30 who had mild COVID-19 (a few samples of this study predate the infection). Cell type and time point are not known.

A word on this clonotype: The limits of the CDR3 on the DNA are not certain, so only TCRdb's listed CDR3 is given. V is TRBV4-1 and J is TRBJ2-2; TRBD1, as called in the table, went unchecked against the DNA. Termini included, the CDR3 measures 18 amino acids. Germline lookup yields CDR1 MGHRA and CDR2 YSYEKL. The CDR3 loop reads CASSPLWQGAPNTGELFF.

There are a few counts of this clonotype. V gene TRBV28 combines with J gene TRBJ2-3; weak D call: TRBD1 (6 bases). Trimming removed 6 bases from V and 4 bases from J, with 14 bases in between. The V gene's germline CDR1 is MDHEN and CDR2 SYDVKM. There are 14 residues in the CDR3. CDR3 bases: TGTGCCAGCAGCATCGACAGGAATTCAGATACGCAGTATTTT. This sequence encodes CASSIDRNSDTQYF. Looking up the rest from reference TRBV28 and TRBJ2-3 gives the full variable domain: DVKVTQSSRYLVKRTGEKVFLECVQDMDHENMFWYRQDPGLGLRLIYFSYDVKMKEKGDIPEGYSVSREKKERFSLILESASTNQTSMYLCASSIDRNSDTQYFGPGTRLTVL.

The chain recombines TRBV6-1 with TRBJ2-7; 7 bases are shared with TRBD1. The CDR3 has 14 amino acids. V lost 7 bases, J lost 0 bases, and 6 bases stayed unmatched. Germline V CDR1 and CDR2: MNHNS, SASEGT. CDR3: CASTGTDYSYEQYF. As DNA, the CDR3 is TGTGCCAGCACCGGGACAGACTACTCCTACGAGCAGTACTTC.

The chain uses TRBV6-6 and TRBJ1-1; D is unresolved. Germline CDR1 and CDR2: MNHNY and SVGAGI (reference sequence). The CDR3 is 12 amino acids. The V gene lost 2 bases and the J gene lost 4 bases, with 5 bases spanning the gap. The CDR3 sequence: CASSYGATEAFF. The CDR3 coding sequence is TGTGCCAGCAGTTACGGCGCCACTGAAGCTTTCTTT.

The J gene is TRBJ1-6, the V gene TRBV5-4, with D uncertain. Germline-derived CDR1 and CDR2 are SGHNT and YYREEE (reference sequence). V was pared by 1 base and J by 7 bases, with 18 bases between. The CDR3 loop spans 17 amino acids. Here the CDR3 DNA reads TGTGCCAGCAGCTTGACCCGAGCGGCAGCGGGAAATTCACCCCTCCACTTT. This codes for CASSLTRAAAGNSPLHF.

This clonotype was counted many times. This chain joins TRBV7-2 and TRBJ1-2; TRBD1 matches at 8 bases. CDR1 is SGHTA, CDR2 FQGNSA, per germline. J lost 8 bases, V lost 6 bases, and 8 bases had no gene match. The CDR3 has 13 residues. The CDR3 region is CASSFGQGGGYTF. The CDR3 region has the DNA TGTGCCAGCAGTTTCGGACAGGGTGGGGGCTACACCTTC.

The chain is built from TRBV7-2 and TRBJ2-5; either TRBD1 or TRBD2 may fit D (5 bases each). The germline V and J ends were trimmed by 8 bases and 6 bases, with 19 bases remaining between them. CDR1 is SGHTA, CDR2 FQGNSA, per germline. This CDR3 contains 14 residues. CDR3 DNA sequence: TGTGCCAGCGGTACTAGAAGGGGTGATAAGACCCAGTACTTC. This translates into CASGTRRGDKTQYF.